This TCR beta chain was found in a study of CD8 T cells in ankylosing spondylitis. Study conclusions and caveats: Peripheral blood samples showed relatively rare disease-linked clones, and these clones were CD8+. The clones that were linked to disease were reported to be significantly enriched in matched synovial fluid samples from ankylosing spondylitis patients. Some of these motif variants have turned up before, in reports on reactive arthritis synovial fluid and blood.

Concerning this clonotype itself: Its target is unknown. This sequence may be a read error, since a much larger clone differs from it by one base.

Per the germline V gene, CDR1 is SGHRS and CDR2 is YFSETQ. The CDR3 is 14 residues long. Trimming removed 10 bases from V and 1 base from J, with 14 bases in between. Quantitative 5'-RACE with molecular barcodes generated TCR beta libraries. A single record per CDR3 protein comes from TCRdb applying MiXCR to the 5' RACE reads. The sample lists 250,000 or so distinct CDR3 sequences, more than 15% occurring once. Material for sequencing was blood, either unsorted or a sorted T cell fraction (not recorded which). The TCR originated in a male donor with ankylosing spondylitis or in good health (not recorded which). The chain combines TRBV5-1 with TRBJ2-2; maybe TRBD2 (5 bases). CDR3 sequence reads: CAGPSGKNTGELFF. CDR3 DNA sequence: TGCGCCGGCCCCTCCGGGAAGAACACCGGGGAGCTGTTTTTT.